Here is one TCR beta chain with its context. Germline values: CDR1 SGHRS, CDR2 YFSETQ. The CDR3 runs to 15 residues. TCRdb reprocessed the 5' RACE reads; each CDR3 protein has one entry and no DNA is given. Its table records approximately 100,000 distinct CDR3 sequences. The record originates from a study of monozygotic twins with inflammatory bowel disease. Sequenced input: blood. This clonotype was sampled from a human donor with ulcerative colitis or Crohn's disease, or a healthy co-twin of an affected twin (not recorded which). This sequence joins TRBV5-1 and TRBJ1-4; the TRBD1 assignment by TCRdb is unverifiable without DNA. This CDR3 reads CASSDRTGGNEKLFF.